This T cell receptor beta chain was observed in a study of cytomegalovirus exposure and HLA in healthy donors (dated by TCRdb to the late 2010s). The study in broad terms: An earlier analysis of roughly 500 of the donors reported 250 to 300 Gb of sequence data and 100 million to 140 million unique TCR beta sequences from some 180 million T cells. About 280 gigabases of sequencing data and approximately 85 million unique TCR sequences were included in an early release covering about 700 HLA-typed donors. Among the roughly 400 genotyped donors, approximately 81% belonged to the genetic ancestry cluster associated with self-reported Caucasian donors. The study aimed to test whether cataloging public T cell receptors could reveal signatures of past pathogen exposure. The study profiled the T cell repertoires of some 610 subjects by immunosequencing and related them to cytomegalovirus serostatus. A separate validation cohort of roughly 130 different subjects was used in addition to the 666-subject first cohort. The study combined high-throughput TCR immunosequencing, statistical association of individual TCRs with disease status, and machine learning to predict cytomegalovirus infection status. A later analysis re-analyzed previously published TCR beta repertoires from approximately 700 donors and added high-resolution HLA genotyping to study TCR occurrence patterns. Rather than using new phenotypic data, the later analysis identified candidate immune exposures from TCR beta sequences and from how often those sequences occurred across donors. An earlier analysis of about 600 of the donors used high-throughput TCR beta sequencing to judge whether each TCR beta V gene segment behaved as functional or pseudogenic. Donor age, sex, ethnicity and CMV serostatus were compiled together with the repertoire data. A later genetic analysis used genome-wide SNP genotypes for about three fifths of the 666 donors, treating that subset as a discovery cohort. All discovery cohort repertoires had been generated on a single sequencing platform. Class I and class II HLA loci were covered by the typing at four-digit resolution. Typing coverage differed by locus: A, B, C, DRB1 and DQB1 were typed in roughly 620-630 donors, DQA1 in 500 to 550, DPA1 in approximately 600, and DPB1 in 450 to 480. A few DR-DQ haplotypes were treated as single units for association and clustering because of strong linkage in the cohort. Among around 400 genotyped donors of the cohort, an average of 235,054 unique TCR beta nucleotide sequences were sequenced per donor, around a sixth of them non-productive.

The library was generated by the immunoSEQ multiplex PCR assay. For the multiplex PCR, a mixture combining 60 forward primers for TCR Vbeta segments and 13 reverse primers for TCR Jbeta segments was used. The CDR3 region of rearranged TCR beta genes was amplified from genomic DNA by a multiplex PCR assay. The Illumina HiSeq System was used to sequence the amplified TCR beta libraries as 87-base-pair reads. The original methods were these. A later analysis counted tens of millions of unique TCR beta chains across the 666 repertoires, and roughly 9.9 million of these chains were shared by at least two donors. A nearest-neighbor algorithm error-corrected the raw reads and collapsed the reads into unique sequences, merging closely related sequences to remove PCR and sequencing errors. Alignment of CDR3 sequences to IMGT reference sequences was used to assign V, D and J gene segments. For a sequence to be retained, at least a six-nucleotide match to both a V gene segment and a J gene segment was required. Rearrangements were classified as productive when the CDR3 lacked stop codons and remained in frame with V and J, and all other rearrangements were classified as non-productive. CDR3 was defined according to IMGT convention as the region running from the second conserved V-encoded cysteine to the conserved J-encoded phenylalanine. In an earlier analysis of 550 to 650 of the donors, sequences lacking an unambiguous match to a single V gene segment were excluded. An earlier analysis of several hundred of the donors called V segments functional above 56.7% productive rearrangements and segregating when the between-donor standard deviation exceeded 5%. A statistical classification framework was built for diagnosing cytomegalovirus status from the catalog of TCR beta chain sequences. V and J gene assignment, in a later analysis, came from comparing TCR nucleotide sequences with IMGT/GENE-DB human TR gene sequences. The TCRdist pipeline was used in a later analysis to assign CDR3 sequences and most-parsimonious VDJ recombination scenarios. In a later analysis, every TCR beta chain was defined by the combination of its CDR3 amino acid sequence and its V-gene family, and reads without a unique V-gene family were dropped. To address suspected cross-contamination and a sequencing artifact, a later analysis removed over 500 highly shared, low-generation-probability nucleotide sequences. A later analysis calculated a clonal expansion index for each public chain from normalized within-repertoire ranks of inferred template counts. In a later analysis, generation probabilities were computed using a VDJ recombination model fitted to out-of-frame rearrangements, and the results were checked against IGoR. A later analysis scored TCR-TCR, TCR-HLA and TCR-CMV co-occurrence with hypergeometric tests, applying a repertoire-size bias correction to TCR pairs. A later analysis estimated false discovery rates by permuting HLA or CMV assignments 20 times. In a later analysis, co-occurring TCRs were grouped using DBSCAN, and TCRdist sequence similarity was added for clustering within HLA-allele-positive subsets. For co-occurrence clustering, repertoires with fewer than 30,000 or more than 120,000 public chains were excluded, along with four to six repertoires with anomalous nucleotide sharing. Sourced from immuneACCESS, this table was stored by TCRdb with only in-frame sequences that have V and J called. A share of the clones is absent; for the studies checked, an unresolved V gene accounts for under half, and the remainder has no known explanation. V, J and clone size derive from that table, while D and trimming were established from the DNA sequence. The sample table contains roughly 99,000 clones; only one count was recorded for around 73% of them. Clones ranked in the top ten supply around 7.8% of the sample.

Comment on this clone: Its antigen is currently not known. No much larger clonotype is one base removed from it; base qualities were not supplied.

What the study reported, not specific to this receptor: This cohort had only TCR beta chains sequenced, and the lack of alpha or paired-chain data limited which features could be detected. Compared with equally common non-associated chains, HLA-associated TCR beta chains in a later analysis were more clonally expanded and had lower generation probabilities. A later analysis reported that several top co-occurrence clusters appeared linked to parvovirus B19, influenza, CMV and Epstein-Barr virus. The study gave a list of about 170 TCR beta chains associated with cytomegalovirus. The authors suggested that the approach could potentially be extended to other disease states and immunological phenotypes. Presence/absence analyses assumed roughly uniform sequencing depth across donors, an assumption that may not hold. According to a later genetic analysis, donors in an Asian-associated ancestry cluster had fewer N-insertions in productive TCRs than the approximately 700-donor mean. In both the original and validation cohorts, the classifier was reported to diagnose cytomegalovirus status with high specificity and sensitivity. In a later analysis, more than 15,000 TCR beta sequences were associated with specific HLA alleles at a false discovery rate of 0.05. Linkage disequilibrium might explain the correlated functional status among segregating V segments, but an unknown experimental factor could not be excluded. In a later analysis, the rate of TCR association differed among HLA loci, with DRB1 alleles having the most associated TCRs and HLA-C alleles having the fewest. A few of the identified cytomegalovirus-associated TCR beta chains were confirmed in vitro to be specific for cytomegalovirus antigens. Because HLA typing was unavailable for some donors at each locus, only the typed subset was used in association tests. A further reported finding was that TCR beta sequences accurately predicted the HLA-A and HLA-B alleles for most subjects in the first cohort. Most TCR sequences were seen in very few donors, while some public TCRs were found in many individuals. In an earlier analysis of under 600 of the donors, most TCR beta V segments were observed in productive rearrangements about 87% or about 30% of the time, broadly matching IMGT annotations. Some 15 rarely observed V segments, including chromosome 9 orphons, were excluded from the earlier analysis of several hundred of the donors because counts were too low. When HLA alleles, especially DR and DQ, strongly co-occurred, attributing TCR associations to individual alleles was difficult. Immune exposure information for the cohort was limited to CMV serostatus. A group of highly shared sequence variants was considered likely to be a technical artifact of the sequencing pipeline. In a later genetic analysis, a missense DCLRE1C variant was associated with V-gene and J-gene trimming of TCR beta chains, and the association was replicated in an independent cohort. Most CMV-associated TCR beta chains appeared to be HLA-restricted in a later analysis, and the HLA associations seemed to be driven largely by CMV exposure.

In total, more than 500 healthy bone marrow donors made up the cohort. At the time of sampling, all cohort members were nominally healthy, though unrecorded immune exposures were likely present. The donor was CMV seronegative and belonged to the group of 320 or so seronegative cohort members. A peripheral blood sample was collected from each donor, and TCR beta sequencing was performed on peripheral blood mononuclear cells. The Qiagen DNeasy Blood Extraction Kit was used to extract genomic DNA from the blood cell samples. The sample consisted of PBMCs. The TCR comes from a man under 40 in good health and CMV-seronegative.

The CDR3 sequence is CASSLVRGTHNEQFF. Read as DNA, the sequence is TGTGCCAGCAGCTTAGTGCGGGGGACTCACAATGAGCAGTTCTTC. The sequence joins TRBV7-9 to TRBJ2-1, with 7 junctional bases fitting TRBD2. The CDR3 runs 15 amino acids, cysteine and phenylalanine included. This entry keeps only the CDR3 DNA: 45 bases, framed from base 1. Trimming removed 1 base from V and 5 bases from J; the gene matches leave 5 bases unexplained. CDR1 and CDR2 are read off the germline V gene (reference sequence) as SEHNR and FQNEAQ.